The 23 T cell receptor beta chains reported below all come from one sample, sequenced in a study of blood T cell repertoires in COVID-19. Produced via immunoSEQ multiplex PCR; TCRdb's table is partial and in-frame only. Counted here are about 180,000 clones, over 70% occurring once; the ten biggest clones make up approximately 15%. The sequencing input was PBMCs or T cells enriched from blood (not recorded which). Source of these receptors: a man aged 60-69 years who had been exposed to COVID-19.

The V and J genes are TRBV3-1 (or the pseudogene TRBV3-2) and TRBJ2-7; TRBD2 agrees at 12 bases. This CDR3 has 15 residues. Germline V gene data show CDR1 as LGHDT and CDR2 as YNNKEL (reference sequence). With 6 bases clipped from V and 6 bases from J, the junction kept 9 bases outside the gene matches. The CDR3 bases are TGTGCCAGCAGGCTAGCGGGAGGGCGAGGACTCGAGCAGTACTTC. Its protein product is CASRLAGGRGLEQYF.

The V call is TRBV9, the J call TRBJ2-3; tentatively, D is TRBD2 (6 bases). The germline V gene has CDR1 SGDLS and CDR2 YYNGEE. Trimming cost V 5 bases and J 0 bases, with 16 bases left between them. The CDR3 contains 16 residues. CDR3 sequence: CASRAGSSESTDTQYF. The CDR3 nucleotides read TGTGCCAGCAGGGCCGGGAGCAGTGAAAGCACAGATACGCAGTATTTT.

The CDR3 reads CASARETNEQFF. DNA of the CDR3: TGTGCCAGCGCGCGGGAGACGAATGAGCAGTTCTTC. The chain couples TRBV28 to TRBJ2-1, with 7 bases lining up with TRBD2. V dropped 8 bases and J dropped 7; count of bases not matched to a gene: 5. This CDR3 is 12 amino acids long. Per germline, CDR1 MDHEN and CDR2 SYDVKM.

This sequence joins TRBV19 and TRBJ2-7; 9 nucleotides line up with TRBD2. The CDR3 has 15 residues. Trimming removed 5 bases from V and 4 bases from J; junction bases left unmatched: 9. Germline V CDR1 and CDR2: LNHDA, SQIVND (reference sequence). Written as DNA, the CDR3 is TGTGCCAGTAGTCCGGGACTAGCCCGGGGATACGAGCAGTACTTC. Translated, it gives CASSPGLARGYEQYF.

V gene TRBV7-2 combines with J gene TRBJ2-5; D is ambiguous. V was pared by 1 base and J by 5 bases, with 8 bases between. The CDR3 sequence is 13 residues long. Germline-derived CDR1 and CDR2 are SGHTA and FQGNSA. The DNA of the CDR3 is TGTGCCAGCAGCTTAGTTGTTATGGAGACCCAGTACTTC. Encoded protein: CASSLVVMETQYF.

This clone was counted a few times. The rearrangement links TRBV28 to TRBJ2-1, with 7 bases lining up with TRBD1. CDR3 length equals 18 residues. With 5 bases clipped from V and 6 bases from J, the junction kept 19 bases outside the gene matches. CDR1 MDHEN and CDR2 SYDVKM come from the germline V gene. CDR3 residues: CASSPRAWTGSRTNEQFF. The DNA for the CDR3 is TGTGCCAGCAGTCCCCGGGCCTGGACAGGCTCAAGGACCAATGAGCAGTTCTTC.

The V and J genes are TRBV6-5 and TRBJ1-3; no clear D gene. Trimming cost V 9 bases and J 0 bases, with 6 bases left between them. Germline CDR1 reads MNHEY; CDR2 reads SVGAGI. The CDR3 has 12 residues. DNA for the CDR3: TGTGCCAGTTACAGCTCTGGAAACACCATATATTTT. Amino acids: CASYSSGNTIYF.

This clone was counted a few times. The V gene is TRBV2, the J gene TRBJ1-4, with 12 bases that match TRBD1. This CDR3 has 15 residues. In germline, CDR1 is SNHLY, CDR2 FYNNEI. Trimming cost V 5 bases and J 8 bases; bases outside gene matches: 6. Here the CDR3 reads CASSPGTGGKEKLFF. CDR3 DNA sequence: TGTGCCAGCAGTCCCGGGACAGGGGGCAAGGAAAAACTGTTTTTT.

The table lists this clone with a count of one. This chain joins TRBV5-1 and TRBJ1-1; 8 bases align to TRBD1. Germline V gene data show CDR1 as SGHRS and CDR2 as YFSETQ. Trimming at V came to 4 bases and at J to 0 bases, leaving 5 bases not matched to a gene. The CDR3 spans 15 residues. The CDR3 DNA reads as TGCGCCAGCAGCACCAGACAGGGGATGAACACTGAAGCTTTCTTT. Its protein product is CASSTRQGMNTEAFF.

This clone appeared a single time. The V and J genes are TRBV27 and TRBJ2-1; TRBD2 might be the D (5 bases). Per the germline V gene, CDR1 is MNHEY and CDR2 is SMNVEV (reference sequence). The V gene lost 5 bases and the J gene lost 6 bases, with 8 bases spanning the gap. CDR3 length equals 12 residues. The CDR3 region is CASSHRGNEQFF. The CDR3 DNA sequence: TGTGCCAGCAGTCACCGGGGCAATGAGCAGTTCTTC.

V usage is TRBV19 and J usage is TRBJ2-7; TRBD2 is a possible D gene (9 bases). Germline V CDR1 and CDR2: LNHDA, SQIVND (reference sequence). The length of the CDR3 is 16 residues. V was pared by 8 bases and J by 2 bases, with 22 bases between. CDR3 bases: TGTGCCAGTGCCCAGGGGGCTAGCGGGGCCCCCTACGAGCAGTACTTC. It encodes CASAQGASGAPYEQYF.

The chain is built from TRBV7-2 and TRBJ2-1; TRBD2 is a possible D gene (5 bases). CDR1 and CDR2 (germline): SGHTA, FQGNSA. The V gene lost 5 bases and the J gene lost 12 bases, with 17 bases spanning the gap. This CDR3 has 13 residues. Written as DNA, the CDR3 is TGTGCCAGCAGCGAGGACTTTAGCAGTCTGCAGTTCTTC. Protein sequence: CASSEDFSSLQFF.

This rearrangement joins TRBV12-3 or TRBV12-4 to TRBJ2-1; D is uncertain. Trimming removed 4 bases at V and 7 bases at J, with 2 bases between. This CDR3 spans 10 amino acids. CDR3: CASSSNEQFF. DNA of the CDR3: TGTGCCAGCAGTTCTAATGAGCAGTTCTTC.

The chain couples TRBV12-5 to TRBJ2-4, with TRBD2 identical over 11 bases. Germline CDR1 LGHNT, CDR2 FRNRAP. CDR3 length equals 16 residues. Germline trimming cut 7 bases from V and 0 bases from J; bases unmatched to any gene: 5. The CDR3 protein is CASAPGLAGAKNIQYF. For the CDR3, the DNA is TGTGCTAGTGCCCCCGGACTAGCGGGAGCCAAAAACATTCAGTACTTC. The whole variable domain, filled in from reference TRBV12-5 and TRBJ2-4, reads DARVTQTPRHKVTEMGQEVTMRCQPILGHNTVFWYRQTMMQGLELLAYFRNRAPLDDSGMPKDRFSAEMPDATLATLKIQPSEPRDSAVYFCASAPGLAGAKNIQYFGAGTRLSVL.

The CDR3 bases are TGTGCCTGGTTTATAGGGAGAGCTTTCTTT. This sequence encodes CAWFIGRAFF. V and J are TRBV30 and TRBJ1-1, with D uncertain. With 5 bases removed from V and 10 bases from J, the gap between germline ends came to 11 bases. CDR3 length: 10 residues. CDR1 and CDR2 (germline): GTSNPN, SVGIG (reference sequence).

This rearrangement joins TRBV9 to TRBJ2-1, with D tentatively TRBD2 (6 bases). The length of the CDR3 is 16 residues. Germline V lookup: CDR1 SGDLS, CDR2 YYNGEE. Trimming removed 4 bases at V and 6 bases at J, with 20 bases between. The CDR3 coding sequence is TGTGCCAGCAGCCCCTCGGGACGCCCGGGGGTCAATGAGCAGTTCTTC. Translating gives CASSPSGRPGVNEQFF.

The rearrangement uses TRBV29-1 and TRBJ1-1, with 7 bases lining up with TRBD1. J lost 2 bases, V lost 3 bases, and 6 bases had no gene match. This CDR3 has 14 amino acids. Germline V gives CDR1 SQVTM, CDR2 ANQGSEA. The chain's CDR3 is CSVDFGTANTEAFF. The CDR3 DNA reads TGCAGCGTTGATTTCGGGACAGCCAACACTGAAGCTTTCTTT.

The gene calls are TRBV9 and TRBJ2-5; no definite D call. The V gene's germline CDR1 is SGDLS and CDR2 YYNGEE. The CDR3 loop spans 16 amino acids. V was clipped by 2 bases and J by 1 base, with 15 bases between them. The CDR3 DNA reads TGTGCCAGCAGCGTTTTTCCGAGCGACCTCCAAGAGACCCAGTACTTC. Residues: CASSVFPSDLQETQYF.

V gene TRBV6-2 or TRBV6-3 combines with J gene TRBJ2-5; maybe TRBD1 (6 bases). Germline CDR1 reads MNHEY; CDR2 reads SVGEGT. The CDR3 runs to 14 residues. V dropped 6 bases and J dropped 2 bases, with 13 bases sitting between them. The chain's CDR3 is CASSPARGQETQYF. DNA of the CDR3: TGTGCCAGCAGCCCCGCTAGGGGGCAAGAGACCCAGTACTTC.

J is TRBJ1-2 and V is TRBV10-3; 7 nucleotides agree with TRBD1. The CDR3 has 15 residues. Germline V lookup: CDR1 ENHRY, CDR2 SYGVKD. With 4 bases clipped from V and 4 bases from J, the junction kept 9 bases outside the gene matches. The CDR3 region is CAISGGGQGSYGYTF. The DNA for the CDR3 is TGTGCCATCAGTGGAGGGGGCCAGGGATCCTATGGCTACACCTTC.

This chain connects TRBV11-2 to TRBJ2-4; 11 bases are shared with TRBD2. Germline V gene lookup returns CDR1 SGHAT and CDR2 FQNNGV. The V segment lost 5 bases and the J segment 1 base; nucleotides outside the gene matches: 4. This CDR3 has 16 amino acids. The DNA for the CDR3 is TGTGCCAGCAGCCCATGGACTAGCGGGGCCAAAAACATTCAGTACTTC. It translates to CASSPWTSGAKNIQYF.

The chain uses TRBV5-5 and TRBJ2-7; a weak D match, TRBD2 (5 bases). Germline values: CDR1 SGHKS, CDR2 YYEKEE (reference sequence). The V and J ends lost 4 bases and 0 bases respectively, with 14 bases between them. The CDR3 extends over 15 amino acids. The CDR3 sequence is CASSPDIGSSYEQYF. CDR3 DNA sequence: TGTGCCAGCAGCCCCGACATTGGGAGCTCCTACGAGCAGTACTTC.

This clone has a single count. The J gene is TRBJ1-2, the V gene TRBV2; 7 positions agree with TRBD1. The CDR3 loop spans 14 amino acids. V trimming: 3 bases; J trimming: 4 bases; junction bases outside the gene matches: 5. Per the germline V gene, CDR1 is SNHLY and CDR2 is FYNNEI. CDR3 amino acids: CASSDRDSRYGYTF. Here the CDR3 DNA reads TGTGCCAGCAGTGATCGGGACAGTCGCTATGGCTACACCTTC.